This T cell receptor beta chain was observed in a study of blood T cell repertoires in COVID-19. Those who participated ranged in age from roughly 18 to 100 years and resided in 24 US areas. Self-reported history from a screening survey and questionnaire set each donor's cohort. The germline V gene encodes CDR1 MNHEY and CDR2 SMNVEV (reference sequence). The ends lost 5 bases at V and 2 bases at J; junction bases unmatched: 6. This CDR3 is built from 16 residues. In the original analysis: For nucleated cells, counts were estimated from reference gene primer amplification. The repertoire was sequenced with immunoSEQ multiplex PCR; TCRdb's copy has only in-frame clones and lacks some. Clone size and V and J calls were adopted from that table, with D and trimming inferred from the DNA. The sample holds 280,000 or so clones, about 83% seen once.

The TCR was taken from a woman in her forties who had recovered from COVID-19. J is TRBJ2-3 and V is TRBV27; 11 bases line up with TRBD2. Sequencing used PBMCs or T cells enriched from blood (not recorded which). The DNA for the CDR3 is TGTGCCAGCAGTAGTTCGACTAGCGGGAACACAGATACGCAGTATTTT. Protein: CASSSSTSGNTDTQYF.